Sequencing of this TCR beta chain was carried out in a study of OX40 agonist ivuxolimab in advanced cancers. The CDR3 totals 11 residues. V gave up 4 bases and J gave up 4 bases, with 2 bases separating them. Germline CDR1 MGHDK, CDR2 SYGVNS. Sequencing used immunoSEQ multiplex PCR; TCRdb keeps in-frame clones, though not all of them. The sample lists some 40,000 clones; less than 95% were seen once. This specimen consisted of CD4+ or CD8+ T cells sorted from blood, obtained in a trial of the OX40 agonist ivuxolimab. This receptor was obtained from an adult with an advanced solid tumor such as melanoma, head and neck, liver or kidney cancer. The chain couples TRBV25-1 to TRBJ2-1; D unresolved. CDR3 sequence reads: CASSGYNEQFF. Written as DNA, the CDR3 is TGTGCCAGCAGTGGGTACAATGAGCAGTTCTTC.